This T cell receptor beta chain was retrieved from a study of spatial heterogeneity in lung cancer. On the study more broadly: Detected sequences consistently included more beta-chain ones than alpha-chain ones.

Time point indicated: sample taken at primary tumor resection. Sequencing was performed on whole RNA extracted from tumor and nontumor lung tissue, or from frozen PBMC, and the material was left unsorted. The donors comprised 60 to 80 untreated early-stage non-small cell lung cancer patients. Individually, TCR cDNA molecules were each labelled with a unique molecular identifier. TCRdb reprocessed the 5' RACE reads with MiXCR, giving one entry per CDR3 protein. The sample includes tens of thousands of distinct CDR3 sequences, over 9.5% of them seen just once. Regarding the study as a whole: Ubiquitous expanded tumor TCRs showed up in blood more at resection than follow-up.

V was shortened by 1 base and J by 4 bases, with 14 bases between the two germline ends. The CDR3 sequence is 16 residues long. In the case of this clonotype: As yet, its antigen is unknown.

Sequences were derived from PBMCs, sampled at surgery. V is TRBV12-3 or TRBV12-4 and J is TRBJ2-1; D is unresolved. This receptor was taken from a male donor with early-stage non-small cell lung cancer. Here the CDR3 DNA reads TGTGCCAGCAGTTTAGGGCAGGCTATACAATACAATGAGCAGTTCTTC. Protein product: CASSLGQAIQYNEQFF.